This TCR beta chain was recorded in a study of tumor-infiltrating lymphocytes in primary liver carcinoma. Overall study context: Surgical resection was used to treat these primary liver carcinoma patients. Study-level points and caveats: Without sorting, CD4+ versus CD8+ T cell repertoires were not compared. Relative to blood, tumors carried a significantly larger fraction of the repertoire in their top 250 clones (p = 0.039).

Concerning this clonotype itself: As yet, its antigen is unknown. The junction differs from germline at one of its ends, possibly a read error.

Researchers drew blood RNA from unsorted whole blood and extracted germline DNA as well. There were only treatment-naive patients, all with chronic HBV infection. The CDR3 runs to 12 residues. Germline assignment: CDR1 SGHAT and CDR2 FQNNGV. The investigators made TCR beta cDNA from around 540 ng total RNA, using a constant-region primer. Three nested multiplex PCR rounds, a slightly modified ARM-PCR, produced the libraries for TCR beta. A C-beta reverse primer was combined with TRBV1-TRBV30 forward primers in the first two PCR rounds, and each round had 10 cycles. TCRdb reanalysed the multiplex PCR reads using MiXCR and keeps one entry per CDR3 protein. The sample contains about 320,000 distinct CDR3 sequences, roughly 60% of which appear only once.

Sample: peripheral blood. This TCR derives from a man aged 35 to 55 with primary liver carcinoma and hepatitis B virus infection. V is TRBV11-2 and J is TRBJ2-1; D is undetermined. The CDR3 region has the DNA TGTGCCAGCAGCAGAGCCTACAATGGGCAGCTCTTC. This gives the protein CASSRAYNGQLF.